The 6 T cell receptor beta chains below all came from one sample that was sequenced in a study of T-cell reconstitution after alpha-beta-depleted transplantation in children. Unique molecular identifiers were incorporated when the TCRbeta library was constructed. TCRdb itself ran the PCR reads through MiXCR, one entry per CDR3 protein. Found here are 500,000 or so distinct CDR3 sequences, 32% of them singletons; the top ten hold 2% to 3%. The sequences come from PBMCs from the stem cell graft donor, collected from the stem cell graft. The receptors were gathered from a human donor who donated a stem cell graft to a child with aplastic anemia.

This clonotype has a handful of counts. J is TRBJ2-3 and V is TRBV30; maybe TRBD2 (7 bases). The germline V and J ends were trimmed by 0 bases and 1 base, with 11 bases remaining between them. From germline, CDR1 is GTSNPN and CDR2 SVGIG (reference sequence). The CDR3 length is 15 residues. CDR3 bases: TGTGCCTGGAGTGTAGCCGGGGGGCGCACAGATACGCAGTATTTT. As protein: CAWSVAGGRTDTQYF.

The chain joins TRBV27 to TRBJ1-1; D possibly corresponds to TRBD1 (5 bases). The CDR3 spans 14 residues. Trimming shortened V by 3 bases and J by 6 bases, and 14 bases separated the two germline ends. CDR1 is MNHEY and CDR2 is SMNVEV in the germline V gene (reference sequence). CDR3 sequence (DNA): TGTGCCAGCAGTTTCCTAGTAGGCAGGGCTGAAGCTTTCTTT. Its translation is CASSFLVGRAEAFF.

Note on this clonotype: One junction end disagrees with the germline gene, perhaps due to a read error. The V gene is TRBV18, the J gene TRBJ2-5; the D call may be TRBD1 or TRBD2 (5 bases each). Germline-derived CDR1 and CDR2 are KGHSH and LQKENI. The CDR3 has 17 amino acids. CDR3 sequence (DNA): TGTGCCAACTCACCACGGACGGGGCACTCGTCCCAAGAGACCCAGTACTTC. It specifies CANSPRTGHSSQETQYF.

This clonotype was seen only once. The chain recombines TRBV4-1 with TRBJ2-5; 7 bases align to TRBD2. The CDR3 totals 17 residues. Unmatched junction bases numbered 14, after V lost 1 base and J lost 6 bases. Germline assignment: CDR1 MGHRA and CDR2 YSYEKL. CDR3: CASSQGASGATQKTQYF. Written as DNA, the CDR3 is TGCGCCAGCAGCCAAGGGGCTAGCGGAGCCACGCAGAAGACCCAGTACTTC.

This clonotype was seen only a few times. The chain recombines TRBV28 with TRBJ2-7, with 9 bases that match TRBD1. In germline, CDR1 is MDHEN, CDR2 SYDVKM. This CDR3 is built from 13 residues. Trimming took 5 bases from V and 5 from J; bases not matched to a gene: 4. CDR3 sequence reads: CASSAGQGNEQYF. The CDR3 region has the DNA TGTGCCAGCAGTGCGGGACAGGGAAACGAGCAGTACTTC. Combining the CDR3 with reference TRBV28 and TRBJ2-7 gives the whole variable domain DVKVTQSSRYLVKRTGEKVFLECVQDMDHENMFWYRQDPGLGLRLIYFSYDVKMKEKGDIPEGYSVSREKKERFSLILESASTNQTSMYLCASSAGQGNEQYFGPGTRLTVT.

A few counts support this clonotype. The chain uses TRBV7-2 and TRBJ2-4, with a possible D match to TRBD1 (6 bases). V was clipped by 5 bases and J by 0 bases, with 14 bases between them. The CDR3 extends over 16 amino acids. Looked up from germline, CDR1 is SGHTA and CDR2 is FQGNSA. This CDR3 reads CASSLWTDVAKNIQYF. CDR3 bases: TGTGCCAGCAGCCTTTGGACAGATGTAGCCAAAAACATTCAGTACTTC. Filled out from reference TRBV7-2 and TRBJ2-4, the complete variable domain reads GAGVSQSPSNKVTEKGKDVELRCDPISGHTALYWYRQSLGQGLEFLIYFQGNSAPDKSGLPSDRFSAERTGGSVSTLTIQRTQQEDSAVYLCASSLWTDVAKNIQYFGAGTRLSVL.